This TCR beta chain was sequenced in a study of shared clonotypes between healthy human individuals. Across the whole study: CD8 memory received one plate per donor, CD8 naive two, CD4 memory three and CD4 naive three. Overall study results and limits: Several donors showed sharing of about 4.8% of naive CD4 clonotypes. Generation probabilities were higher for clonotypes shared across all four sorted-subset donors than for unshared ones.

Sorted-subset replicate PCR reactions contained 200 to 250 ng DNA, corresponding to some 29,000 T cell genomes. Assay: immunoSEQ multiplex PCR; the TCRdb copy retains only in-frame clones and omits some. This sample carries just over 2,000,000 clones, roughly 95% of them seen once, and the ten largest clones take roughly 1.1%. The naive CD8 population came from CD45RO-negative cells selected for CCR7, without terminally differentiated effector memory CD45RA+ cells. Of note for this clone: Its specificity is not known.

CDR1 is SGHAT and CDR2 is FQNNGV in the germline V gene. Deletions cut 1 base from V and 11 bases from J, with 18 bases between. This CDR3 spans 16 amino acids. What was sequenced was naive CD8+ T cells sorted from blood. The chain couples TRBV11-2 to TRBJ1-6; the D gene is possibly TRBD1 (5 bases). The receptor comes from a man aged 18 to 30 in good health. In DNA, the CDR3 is TGTGCCAGCAGCTTAGGGGGGTTAGAGGGATGGCCACCCCTCCACTTT. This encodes CASSLGGLEGWPPLHF.